The 25 T cell receptor beta chains in this list originate from one sample, sequenced in a study of PD-1 blockade in classical Hodgkin lymphoma. Repertoires were generated with immunoSEQ multiplex PCR, while TCRdb's copy carries only in-frame clones and drops some. The table records 25,000 to 35,000 clones, roughly 94% of them present only once. Time point described: newly diagnosed, previously untreated cHL patient sample. The sample taken for sequencing was peripheral blood mononuclear cells (PBMCs). All receptors derive from a human donor with classical Hodgkin lymphoma.

This clone was seen once. The chain carries TRBV7-9 and TRBJ1-1; no clear D. Germline CDR1 SEHNR, CDR2 FQNEAQ (reference sequence). The CDR3 spans 14 residues. V lost 4 bases and J lost 1, with 10 bases in between. In DNA, the CDR3 is TGTGCCAGCAGCTCCCAGCGGAGGAACACTGAAGCTTTCTTT. It translates to CASSSQRRNTEAFF.

The CDR3 region is CASGVWGMLEKLFF. CDR3 coding DNA: TGTGCCAGTGGGGTGTGGGGGATGCTTGAAAAACTGTTTTTT. This chain uses TRBV2 with TRBJ1-4; possible D gene TRBD1, 5 bases. Germline lookup yields CDR1 SNHLY and CDR2 FYNNEI. CDR3 length: 14 amino acids. With 9 bases removed from V and 7 bases from J, the gap between germline ends came to 18 bases. Complete variable domain (other parts from reference TRBV2 and TRBJ1-4): EPEVTQTPSHQVTQMGQEVILRCVPISNHLYFYWYRQILGQKVEFLVSFYNNEISEKSEIFDDQFSVERPDGSNFTLKIRSTKLEDSAMYFCASGVWGMLEKLFFGSGTQLSVL.

The chain joins TRBV30 to TRBJ1-4; D is unclear. V dropped 0 bases and J dropped 3 bases, with 8 bases sitting between them. This CDR3 has 14 amino acids. Germline-derived CDR1 and CDR2 are GTSNPN and SVGIG (reference sequence). The CDR3 spells CAWSVSRANEKLFF. In DNA, the CDR3 is TGTGCCTGGAGTGTGTCGCGGGCTAATGAAAAACTGTTTTTT. Combining the CDR3 with reference TRBV30 and TRBJ1-4 gives the whole variable domain SQTIHQWPATLVQPVGSPLSLECTVEGTSNPNLYWYRQAAGRGLQLLFYSVGIGQISSEVPQNLSASRPQDRQFILSSKKLLLSDSGFYLCAWSVSRANEKLFFGSGTQLSVL.

The V gene is TRBV11-1, the J gene TRBJ1-1, with D unclear. The V gene's germline CDR1 is SGHAT and CDR2 FQDESV (reference sequence). V shed 5 bases and J shed 6 bases, with 7 bases lying between them. The CDR3 runs to 11 residues. The CDR3 coding sequence is TGTGCCAGCAGCCAATCCCCTGAAGCTTTCTTT. Residues: CASSQSPEAFF.

Of note for this clone: This same CDR3 is encoded by further DNA sequences in the sample. The gene calls are TRBV2 and TRBJ1-1, with TRBD1 as a possible D gene (5 bases). This CDR3 has 13 amino acids. The germline V and J ends were trimmed by 9 bases and 6 bases, with 17 bases remaining between them. CDR1 is SNHLY and CDR2 is FYNNEI in the germline V gene. The CDR3 is CASMGVQGAEAFF. The CDR3 DNA reads TGTGCCAGTATGGGCGTCCAGGGTGCTGAAGCTTTCTTT.

The rearrangement links TRBV30 to TRBJ1-1; unclear D gene. From germline, CDR1 is GTSNPN and CDR2 SVGIG (reference sequence). The CDR3 is 13 amino acids. Trimming removed 3 bases at V and 4 bases at J, with 12 bases between. The CDR3 protein is CAWSLLGSTEAFF. The CDR3 nucleotides are TGTGCCTGGAGCTTATTAGGGAGCACTGAAGCTTTCTTT.

This rearrangement joins TRBV11-2 to TRBJ2-5; D perhaps matches TRBD2 (5 bases). CDR1 SGHAT and CDR2 FQNNGV come from the germline V gene. Trimming shortened V by 5 bases and J by 4 bases, and 14 bases separated the two germline ends. This CDR3 comprises 14 residues. The CDR3 DNA reads TGTGCCAGCAGCCCCAGTGCGGGTGGAGAGACCCAGTACTTC. It encodes CASSPSAGGETQYF.

The chain joins TRBV5-6 to TRBJ2-7; possibly TRBD1 for D (6 bases). CDR3 length equals 15 residues. Per germline, CDR1 SGHDT and CDR2 YYEEEE. V lost 3 bases to trimming and J lost 1 base, with 14 bases between them. The CDR3 coding sequence is TGTGCCAGCAGCTGGGGGTGGCAGGGGTCCTACGAGCAGTACTTC. Translating it yields CASSWGWQGSYEQYF.

The gene calls are TRBV30 and TRBJ1-2; 9 bases agree with TRBD1. Germline values: CDR1 GTSNPN, CDR2 SVGIG (reference sequence). The CDR3 has 12 residues. J lost 7 bases, V lost 5 bases, and 5 bases had no gene match. CDR3 protein: CAWGDRDIGYTF. The CDR3, as DNA: TGTGCCTGGGGGGACAGGGATATTGGCTACACCTTC.

This clone was detected once. This chain links TRBV2 with TRBJ2-1; 8 positions agree with TRBD2. There are 13 residues in the CDR3. Germline CDR1 and CDR2: SNHLY and FYNNEI. Unmatched junction bases numbered 9, after V lost 8 bases and J lost 9 bases. The CDR3 DNA reads TGTGCCAGCCGGCTTAGCGGGACGGGTGAGCAGTTCTTC. This gives the protein CASRLSGTGEQFF.

This chain joins TRBV19 and TRBJ1-1; TRBD1 matches at 8 bases. Trimming removed 4 bases from V and 5 bases from J; junction bases left unmatched: 6. CDR3 size: 14 residues. The germline V gene encodes CDR1 LNHDA and CDR2 SQIVND (reference sequence). The CDR3 nucleotides are TGTGCCAGTAGTACCAGACAGGGGAGGACTGAAGCTTTCTTT. It encodes CASSTRQGRTEAFF.

The gene calls are TRBV5-5 and TRBJ1-2; D gene ambiguous. Trimming took 8 bases from V and 3 from J, leaving 17 bases between them. CDR3 length: 14 amino acids. Germline V CDR1 and CDR2: SGHKS, YYEKEE (reference sequence). This CDR3 is CASRLGNSDYGYTF. CDR3 nucleotides: TGTGCCAGTAGATTGGGGAATAGTGACTATGGCTACACCTTC.

The CDR3 nucleotides read TGTGCCAGTAGTATAGGGACAGGGGATTCCTACGAGCAGTACTTC. Translated: CASSIGTGDSYEQYF. V and J are TRBV19 and TRBJ2-7; 9 bases match TRBD1. The CDR3 totals 15 residues. Germline CDR1 is LNHDA and CDR2 is SQIVND (reference sequence). V dropped 1 base and J dropped 1; count of bases not matched to a gene: 2.

The chain recombines TRBV7-9 with TRBJ1-4; the match to TRBD1 covers 8 bases. The V segment lost 5 bases and the J segment 8 bases; nucleotides outside the gene matches: 7. CDR3 length: 14 amino acids. The V gene's germline CDR1 is SEHNR and CDR2 FQNEAQ (reference sequence). CDR3 loop: CASSPRGRHEKLFF. The CDR3, as DNA: TGTGCCAGCAGCCCCAGGGGGCGGCACGAAAAACTGTTTTTT.

The chain recombines TRBV5-5 with TRBJ1-1, with D tentatively TRBD1 (6 bases). The CDR3 extends over 16 amino acids. Germline CDR1 reads SGHKS; CDR2 reads YYEKEE (reference sequence). Trimming shortened V by 2 bases and J by 0 bases, and 14 bases separated the two germline ends. CDR3 sequence: CASSFGGLYMNTEAFF. The DNA for the CDR3 is TGTGCCAGCAGCTTTGGGGGGCTATACATGAACACTGAAGCTTTCTTT.

The rearrangement uses TRBV7-9 and TRBJ1-2, with no clear D. The ends were cut back, 0 bases at V and 4 bases at J, with 15 bases in the middle. CDR1 is SEHNR and CDR2 is FQNEAQ in the germline V gene (reference sequence). This CDR3 contains 16 residues. The CDR3 sequence is CASSLAGKAWGYGYTF. The CDR3 region has the DNA TGTGCCAGCAGCTTAGCGGGTAAAGCTTGGGGCTATGGCTACACCTTC. The complete variable domain, with remaining parts taken from reference TRBV7-9 and TRBJ1-2, reads DTGVSQNPRHKITKRGQNVTFRCDPISEHNRLYWYRQTLGQGPEFLTYFQNEAQLEKSRLLSDRFSAERPKGSFSTLEIQRTEQGDSAMYLCASSLAGKAWGYGYTFGSGTRLTVV.

V gene TRBV21-1 combines with J gene TRBJ2-7; the DNA was not compared with TRBD2, the D call given in the table. TRBV21-1 is deemed a pseudogene. This CDR3 region has 17 residues. CDR3 bases: TGTGCCAGCATCCAGGGGGGTCTAGCGGGAGAAAACTACGAGCAGTACTTC. It is translated as CASIQGGLAGENYEQYF.

A single count supports this clone. This sequence joins TRBV27 and TRBJ1-1; tentatively, D is TRBD1 (6 bases). Germline CDR1 is MNHEY and CDR2 is SMNVEV (reference sequence). With 6 bases removed from V and 6 bases from J, the gap between germline ends came to 14 bases. This CDR3 has 13 residues. The CDR3 DNA reads as TGTGCCAGCAGGCTGGGGGCGGGGGCTGAAGCTTTCTTT. Translated: CASRLGAGAEAFF.

This sequence joins TRBV6-1 and TRBJ2-3; D uncertain. Germline CDR1 and CDR2: MNHNS and SASEGT. This CDR3 contains 12 residues. V dropped 7 bases and J dropped 2 bases, with 7 bases sitting between them. CDR3 coding DNA: TGTGCCAGCATCTCGAACACAGATACGCAGTATTTT. Residues: CASISNTDTQYF.

This clone was detected only once. The chain carries TRBV2 and TRBJ1-2, with no clear D. Deletions cut 0 bases from V and 0 bases from J, with 11 bases between. The V gene's germline CDR1 is SNHLY and CDR2 FYNNEI. The CDR3 consists of 16 residues. This chain's CDR3 is CASSEAPTPANYGYTF. CDR3 sequence (DNA): TGTGCCAGCAGTGAAGCCCCCACGCCCGCTAACTATGGCTACACCTTC.

This clone has only a few counts. The gene calls are TRBV6-1 and TRBJ2-7; D is uncertain. Germline V gene sequence: CDR1 MNHNS, CDR2 SASEGT. The CDR3 covers 12 residues. Trimming took off 10 bases at V and 6 bases at J, with 16 bases between the two ends. The CDR3 bases are TGTGCCACCCTCAAGGGTTACCGCGAGCAGTACTTC. Protein sequence: CATLKGYREQYF.

This clone was observed a single time. This CDR3 is CASSFGAEGTQYF. In DNA form, the CDR3 reads TGTGCCAGCAGCTTTGGGGCAGAAGGTACGCAGTATTTT. The chain combines TRBV5-4 with TRBJ2-3; a weak D match, TRBD1 (5 bases). V was pared by 2 bases and J by 8 bases, with 12 bases between. CDR3 length: 13 amino acids. Germline CDR1 is SGHNT and CDR2 is YYREEE (reference sequence).

The chain carries TRBV14 and TRBJ2-2; TRBD2 aligns across 12 bases. CDR3 length equals 19 residues. J gave up 0 bases and V 6 bases, and 11 bases lay outside the gene matches. Germline V CDR1 and CDR2: SGHDN, FVKESK. In DNA form, the CDR3 reads TGTGCCAGCAGTTTCGGCGGGACTAGCGGGTACGCGAACACCGGGGAGCTGTTTTTT. Protein product: CASSFGGTSGYANTGELFF. Looking up the rest from reference TRBV14 and TRBJ2-2 gives the full variable domain: EAGVTQFPSHSVIEKGQTVTLRCDPISGHDNLYWYRRVMGKEIKFLLHFVKESKQDESGMPNNRFLAERTGGTYSTLKVQPAELEDSGVYFCASSFGGTSGYANTGELFFGEGSRLTVL.

This chain joins TRBV7-2 and TRBJ2-7; D gene ambiguous. The V end lost 0 bases, the J end lost 5 bases, and 8 bases lay between the germline ends. The length of the CDR3 is 13 residues. CDR1 and CDR2 (germline): SGHTA, FQGNSA. The CDR3 loop reads CASSLARNHEQYF. CDR3 bases: TGTGCCAGCAGCTTAGCGCGGAACCACGAGCAGTACTTC.

The rearrangement joins TRBV30 to TRBJ1-1; a possible D gene is TRBD1 (6 bases). V lost 0 bases, J lost 5 bases, and 19 bases lay in between. This CDR3 has 16 amino acids. The germline gives CDR1 GTSNPN, CDR2 SVGIG (reference sequence). The CDR3 nucleotides are TGTGCCTGGAGTGTATCAGGGGAAACTAGGGGAACTGAAGCTTTCTTT. This gives the protein CAWSVSGETRGTEAFF.